Shown below are 2 T cell receptor beta chains from a single sample sequenced in a study of T cell responses to AZD1222 COVID-19 vaccine. Here immunoSEQ multiplex PCR was the method, and the copy in TCRdb shows in-frame clones only, minus some. The sample contains approximately 99,000 clones, more than 70% of which appear only once. Source: peripheral blood, taken on day 0 of MenACWY control vaccination. Every receptor here comes from an adult in good health.

A few counts support this clone. The chain links TRBV5-1 to TRBJ1-2; 7 nucleotides align to TRBD1. Trimming removed 0 bases from V and 4 bases from J; junction bases left unmatched: 9. Looked up from germline, CDR1 is SGHRS and CDR2 is YFSETQ. CDR3 length: 16 residues. The CDR3 reads CASSLEARGGSYGYTF. The CDR3, as DNA: TGCGCCAGCAGCTTGGAAGCCCGAGGGGGCAGCTATGGCTACACCTTC.

The rearrangement uses TRBV27 and TRBJ1-6; 9 bases agree with TRBD1. This CDR3 comprises 15 residues. Trimming removed 0 bases from V and 11 bases from J; junction bases left unmatched: 5. In germline, CDR1 is MNHEY, CDR2 SMNVEV (reference sequence). DNA of the CDR3: TGTGCCAGCAGTTTATCCGGGACAGGGAGGCCACCCCTCCACTTT. This encodes CASSLSGTGRPPLHF.